The 15 T cell receptor beta chains in this list originate from one sample, sequenced in a study of spatial heterogeneity in lung cancer. MiXCR, applied by TCRdb to the 5' RACE reads, yields one record per CDR3 protein. Among approximately 500 distinct CDR3 sequences, around 25% were seen once, and the ten largest hold around a quarter. Antigens of these TCRs are unknown. Time point reported: sample taken at primary tumor resection. Notes on the study in general: In tumors, expanded intratumoral alpha and beta TCR counts tracked mutation counts.

The specimen comprised lung tumor tissue, sampled at surgery. The receptors were gathered from a male donor with early-stage non-small cell lung cancer.

The chain has TRBV6-5 and TRBJ2-1; 10 positions agree with TRBD2. V trimming: 4 bases; J trimming: 2 bases; junction bases outside the gene matches: 5. From germline, CDR1 is MNHEY and CDR2 SVGAGI. The CDR3 length is 16 residues. The CDR3 DNA is TGTGCCAGCAGTTTGGCTAGCGGGGGTGCCTACAATGAGCAGTTCTTC. This codes for CASSLASGGAYNEQFF.

CDR3 amino acids: CAWSKDGQANQPQHF. CDR3 coding DNA: TGTGCCTGGAGTAAGGACGGGCAAGCAAATCAGCCCCAGCATTTT. The J gene is TRBJ1-5, the V gene TRBV30; D unresolved. The ends were cut back, 2 bases at V and 4 bases at J, with 15 bases in the middle. Germline V CDR1 and CDR2: GTSNPN, SVGIG (reference sequence). The CDR3 covers 15 residues.

This clonotype is large in the sample. V and J are TRBV7-2 and TRBJ2-7; D gene ambiguous. The CDR3 runs to 18 residues. V was shortened by 5 bases and J by 5 bases, with 28 bases between the two germline ends. Germline CDR1 is SGHTA and CDR2 is FQGNSA. The CDR3 loop is CASSHAPLWQSLIDEQYF. In DNA, the CDR3 is TGTGCCAGCAGCCACGCTCCTTTATGGCAGTCCCTGATTGACGAGCAGTACTTC.

This clonotype is labeled as medium-sized. V and J are TRBV27 and TRBJ2-5; D is unclear. This CDR3 comprises 11 residues. Germline V lookup: CDR1 MNHEY, CDR2 SMNVEV (reference sequence). Trimming removed 10 bases from V and 4 bases from J, with 10 bases in between. This chain's CDR3 is CATTGGETQYF. In DNA form, the CDR3 reads TGTGCCACAACCGGCGGAGAGACCCAGTACTTC.

This sequence joins TRBV11-3 and TRBJ2-1; possible D gene TRBD2, 5 bases. The length of the CDR3 is 15 residues. CDR1 is SGHNT and CDR2 is YENEEA in the germline V gene. Trimming took 3 bases from V and 3 from J, leaving 12 bases between them. For the CDR3, the DNA is TGTGCCAGCAGCTTCGGGGAGATTGGCTACAATGAGCAGTTCTTC. Amino acids: CASSFGEIGYNEQFF.

The chain is built from TRBV10-3 and TRBJ2-7; 7 nucleotides match TRBD1. Germline V lookup: CDR1 ENHRY, CDR2 SYGVKD. Germline trimming cut 3 bases from V and 7 bases from J; bases unmatched to any gene: 12. CDR3 length: 15 amino acids. CDR3 DNA: TGTGCCATCAGTGATGGAGGACAGGTAAAGGAAGAGCAGTACTTC. Residues: CAISDGGQVKEEQYF.

This clonotype is classed as medium-sized. The chain links TRBV18 to TRBJ2-2; no reliable D call. Looked up from germline, CDR1 is KGHSH and CDR2 is LQKENI. The germline V and J ends were trimmed by 3 bases and 0 bases, with 11 bases remaining between them. The CDR3 is 16 residues long. Here the CDR3 reads CASSPPETPNTGELFF. The CDR3 nucleotides are TGTGCCAGCTCACCTCCTGAGACGCCGAACACCGGGGAGCTGTTTTTT.

This clonotype is deemed large. V and J are TRBV5-5 and TRBJ2-7, with TRBD1 identical over 7 bases. CDR3 length: 14 amino acids. From germline, CDR1 is SGHKS and CDR2 YYEKEE (reference sequence). J was trimmed by 2 bases and V by 2 bases; bases with no gene match: 4. The DNA for the CDR3 is TGTGCCAGCAGCTTTTGGGACAGTACCTACGAGCAGTACTTC. Amino acids: CASSFWDSTYEQYF.

Judged by abundance, this clonotype is large (0.1 to 1%). The CDR3 coding sequence is TGTGCCAGCAGTTTGGGGACAGGGGGCTGGGAGACCCAGTACTTC. Protein product: CASSLGTGGWETQYF. This chain uses TRBV28 with TRBJ2-5; TRBD1 matches 12 bases. Germline trimming cut 3 bases from V and 5 bases from J; bases unmatched to any gene: 4. This CDR3 contains 15 residues. The germline V gene encodes CDR1 MDHEN and CDR2 SYDVKM.

This clonotype is large in the sample. CDR3 nucleotide sequence: TGTGCCAGCAGTTTAGACCTACTAGCGGGAGGAACAGATACGCAGTATTTT. Translated, it gives CASSLDLLAGGTDTQYF. The chain joins TRBV12-3 or TRBV12-4 to TRBJ2-3, with 12 bases fitting TRBD2. The CDR3 totals 17 residues. The junction had 5 bases not matched to a gene; V was cut back by 1 base and J by 3 bases.

This clonotype counts as medium-sized. This chain joins TRBV24-1 and TRBJ2-5, with 8 bases lining up with TRBD1. The V gene's germline CDR1 is KGHDR and CDR2 SFDVKD. This CDR3 has 17 amino acids. Trimming cost V 1 base and J 5 bases; bases outside gene matches: 11. CDR3 region: CATSDFSQGAGRETQYF. The CDR3 bases are TGTGCCACCAGTGATTTTTCTCAGGGGGCCGGGCGGGAGACCCAGTACTTC.

The rearrangement joins TRBV6-5 to TRBJ1-4; D is possibly TRBD1 (5 bases). CDR1 is MNHEY, CDR2 SVGAGI, per germline. This CDR3 has 13 residues. Trimming cost V 5 bases and J 7 bases, with 11 bases left between them. CDR3 sequence (DNA): TGTGCCAGCAGTGCTGATGGGGGTGAAAAACTGTTTTTT. Translating gives CASSADGGEKLFF.

Relative to its sample, this clonotype is large (0.1 to 1%). The gene calls are TRBV5-6 and TRBJ1-1; 7 bases fit TRBD1. Trimming removed 2 bases from V and 4 bases from J; junction bases left unmatched: 5. CDR1 and CDR2 from the germline V gene are SGHDT and YYEEEE. The CDR3 has 14 residues. The DNA for the CDR3 is TGTGCCAGCAGCTTTAACAGGGGACCCACTGAAGCTTTCTTT. It codes for CASSFNRGPTEAFF. Together with reference TRBV5-6 and TRBJ1-1, the CDR3 gives the full variable domain: DAGVTQSPTHLIKTRGQQVTLRCSPKSGHDTVSWYQQALGQGPQFIFQYYEEEERQRGNFPDRFSGHQFPNYSSELNVNALLLGDSALYLCASSFNRGPTEAFFGQGTRLTVV.

By frequency in the sample, this clonotype is large (0.1 to 1%). V usage is TRBV10-1 and J usage is TRBJ2-5, with D possibly being TRBD1 or TRBD2 (5 bases each). CDR3 length: 14 residues. The germline V gene encodes CDR1 WNHNN and CDR2 SYGVQD (reference sequence). V shed 2 bases and J shed 3 bases, with 10 bases lying between them. The CDR3 region has the DNA TGCGCCAGCAGTGAGACAGGACTGAAAGAGACCCAGTACTTC. Translation gives CASSETGLKETQYF.

This clonotype is judged large (0.1 to 1%). The CDR3 loop reads CASSYLGTSFNEQFF. The CDR3 DNA sequence: TGTGCCAGCAGTTACTTGGGGACTAGCTTCAATGAGCAGTTCTTC. This chain uses TRBV6-2 or TRBV6-3 with TRBJ2-1, with TRBD2 identical over 9 bases. Looked up from germline, CDR1 is MNHEY and CDR2 is SVGEGT. V lost 1 base to trimming and J lost 6 bases; unmatched junction nucleotides: 4. This CDR3 contains 15 residues.